Below, 5 T cell receptor beta chains from the same sample are listed, as sequenced in a study of blood T cell repertoires in COVID-19. Assay used: immunoSEQ multiplex PCR; TCRdb lists only in-frame clones, some missing. Of roughly 400,000 clones in the sample, about 89% were seen once. Sequenced sample: peripheral blood. These receptors all stem from a woman aged 55-69 years with COVID-19, enrolled during active disease.

This clone was seen a handful of times. The chain couples TRBV2 to TRBJ2-1; 12 nucleotides match TRBD2. The CDR3 totals 15 residues. Germline loops: CDR1 SNHLY, CDR2 FYNNEI. V lost 0 bases and J lost 8; bases outside the gene matches: 2. In nucleotides, the CDR3 is TGTGCCAGCAGTGAAGCGCGACTAGCGGGGGATGAGCAGTTCTTC. Translating gives CASSEARLAGDEQFF.

Here the CDR3 DNA reads TGTGCCAGCAGCCAGTCAGTCAATCAGCCCCAGCATTTT. It specifies CASSQSVNQPQHF. This chain joins TRBV3-1 (or the pseudogene TRBV3-2) and TRBJ1-5, with D hard to call. V lost 3 bases and J lost 3, with 6 bases in between. The CDR3 spans 13 residues. Germline lookup yields CDR1 LGHDT and CDR2 YNNKEL (reference sequence).

The chain is built from TRBV5-3 and TRBJ2-2, with 14 bases aligning to TRBD2. TRBV5-3 has ORF status, its function being uncertain. This CDR3 is 18 amino acids long. Trimming at V came to 4 bases and at J to 2 bases, leaving 7 bases not matched to a gene. CDR3 sequence reads: CARSPGLAGGPNTGELFF. In DNA form, the CDR3 reads TGTGCCAGAAGCCCAGGACTAGCGGGGGGACCTAACACCGGGGAGCTGTTTTTT.

This clone was observed a single time. The chain recombines TRBV18 with TRBJ2-2, with D unclear. Germline loops: CDR1 KGHSH, CDR2 LQKENI. The CDR3 runs 12 residues. Trimming cost V 4 bases and J 6 bases, with 6 bases left between them. CDR3: CASSLLPGELFF. Here the CDR3 DNA reads TGTGCCAGCTCACTTCTCCCCGGGGAGCTGTTTTTT.

V is TRBV5-1 and J is TRBJ2-5; 8 bases line up with TRBD2. This CDR3 comprises 13 residues. Per the germline V gene, CDR1 is SGHRS and CDR2 is YFSETQ. Trimming cost V 4 bases and J 2 bases; bases outside gene matches: 1. In DNA, the CDR3 is TGCGCCAGCAGCCCGGGGGGGCAAGAGACCCAGTACTTC. Translated: CASSPGGQETQYF.